The clone carrying this T cell receptor (beta chain) appeared a single time. V lost 5 bases and J 1 base, leaving 12 bases between the germline ends. The germline gives CDR1 SGHVS, CDR2 FNYEAQ. CDR3 length: 14 residues. The assay was immunoSEQ multiplex PCR, and TCRdb's table has in-frame clones only and misses some. The sample shows 25,000 to 35,000 clones, less than 85% of them seen only once. The data belong to a study of radiotherapy plus CTLA-4 blockade in lung cancer. The receptor comes from a human donor with non-small cell lung cancer who had stable disease on radiotherapy plus ipilimumab. The chain carries TRBV7-6 and TRBJ2-7; perhaps TRBD2 as D (5 bases). Here the sequenced sample was peripheral blood, taken from a patient treated with radiotherapy plus ipilimumab. CDR3 sequence reads: CASSPNGVSYEQYF. The CDR3 coding sequence is TGTGCCAGCAGCCCCAACGGGGTATCCTACGAGCAGTACTTC.